A single sample is the source of the 17 T cell receptor beta chains below, sequenced in a study of T cells after posttransplantation cyclophosphamide. The table came from immunoSEQ multiplex PCR; TCRdb's copy has only in-frame clones and leaves some out. This sample carries 12,000 or so clones, none of them present only once. Cyclophosphamide on days +3 and +4 followed busulfan-fludarabine conditioning and a marrow graft. The source was PBMCs, collected after allogeneic stem cell transplant with posttransplant cyclophosphamide. All receptors derive from a female patient aged 40-49 years who received an allogeneic stem cell transplant from a related donor, was CMV-positive, and had acute GVHD only. The graft donor may have given rise to some T cells.

This clone was found many times. The chain couples TRBV2 to TRBJ2-1, with 8 bases fitting TRBD2. The V and J ends lost 7 bases and 12 bases, in that order; junction bases with no gene match: 14. The CDR3 is 14 residues long. Per the germline V gene, CDR1 is SNHLY and CDR2 is FYNNEI. The CDR3 sequence is CASTAVAGISGQFF. The CDR3 region has the DNA TGTGCCAGCACCGCGGTAGCGGGAATTTCGGGGCAGTTCTTC.

This clone was detected many times. The chain uses TRBV14 and TRBJ2-6; a possible D gene is TRBD1 (5 bases). V dropped 10 bases and J dropped 0 bases, with 10 bases sitting between them. CDR3 length equals 14 residues. CDR1 SGHDN and CDR2 FVKESK come from the germline V gene. CDR3 residues: CANDSVSGANVLTF. The CDR3 bases are TGTGCCAACGACAGTGTCTCTGGGGCCAACGTCCTGACTTTC.

The chain employs TRBV14 and TRBJ2-3, with TRBD1 matching over 9 bases. V was clipped by 4 bases and J by 4 bases; unmatched bases: 18. This CDR3 is built from 19 residues. Per germline, CDR1 SGHDN and CDR2 FVKESK. CDR3 residues: CASSLRGLTGTGRADTQYF. Here the CDR3 DNA reads TGTGCCAGCAGCCTACGTGGTCTCACCGGGACAGGGAGGGCAGATACGCAGTATTTT.

Many counts were recorded for this clone. The chain combines TRBV5-1 with TRBJ2-5; D perhaps matches TRBD1 (6 bases). The V end was cut by 0 bases, the J end by 3 bases, with 18 bases between. Germline V gives CDR1 SGHRS, CDR2 YFSETQ. The CDR3 runs 17 residues. Written as DNA, the CDR3 is TGCGCCAGCAGCTTGGCCTCTACGATTTCAGGGGAAGAGACCCAGTACTTC. This gives the protein CASSLASTISGEETQYF.

This clone was counted ten times or more. The CDR3, as DNA: TGTGCCAGCAGAACTACCGGGACAGGGGAAATTTCGGGTAACTACGAGCAGTACTTC. It specifies CASRTTGTGEISGNYEQYF. The chain uses TRBV27 and TRBJ2-7; the match to TRBD1 covers 10 bases. Germline V gene lookup returns CDR1 MNHEY and CDR2 SMNVEV (reference sequence). This CDR3 contains 19 residues. V gave up 6 bases and J gave up 3 bases; unmatched junction bases: 20.

This clone appeared many times. The chain is built from TRBV6-6 and TRBJ1-5, with unresolved D. This CDR3 contains 14 residues. Germline assignment: CDR1 MNHNY and CDR2 SVGAGI (reference sequence). Trimming removed 0 bases at V and 5 bases at J, with 8 bases between. The CDR3 loop is CASSYSETDQPQHF. The CDR3 coding sequence is TGTGCCAGCAGTTACTCCGAAACGGATCAGCCCCAGCATTTT.

This clone was detected ten times or more. The V call is TRBV5-1, the J call TRBJ2-3, with a tentative D call TRBD1 (7 bases). CDR1 and CDR2 (germline): SGHRS, YFSETQ. V gave up 0 bases and J gave up 0 bases, with 11 bases separating them. There are 16 residues in the CDR3. The CDR3 here is CASSLDRGGSTDTQYF. DNA for the CDR3: TGCGCCAGCAGCTTGGACAGGGGAGGTAGCACAGATACGCAGTATTTT.

This clone was recorded many times. The rearrangement uses TRBV19 and TRBJ2-4, with D possibly TRBD2 on 5 matching bases. V lost 4 bases and J lost 8, with 9 bases in between. The V gene's germline CDR1 is LNHDA and CDR2 SQIVND (reference sequence). The CDR3 totals 12 residues. The CDR3 bases are TGTGCCAGTAGTACCCTCGGGGACATTCAGTACTTC. Translated: CASSTLGDIQYF.

The table lists this clone with many counts. The chain employs TRBV7-3 and TRBJ1-1; no clear D. V was clipped by 6 bases and J by 5 bases, with 19 bases between them. Germline CDR1 and CDR2: SGHTA and FQGTGA. CDR3 size: 15 residues. CDR3 loop: CASSQLPGGITEAFF. The CDR3 coding sequence is TGTGCCAGCAGTCAACTCCCGGGAGGGATAACTGAAGCTTTCTTT. Drawing the rest from reference TRBV7-3 and TRBJ1-1, the complete variable domain is GAGVSQTPSNKVTEKGKYVELRCDPISGHTALYWYRQSLGQGPEFLIYFQGTGAADDSGLPNDRFFAVRPEGSVSTLKIQRTERGDSAVYLCASSQLPGGITEAFFGQGTRLTVV.

In this sample, this clone turned up a few times. The chain joins TRBV29-1 to TRBJ2-1; possible D gene TRBD1, 6 bases. This CDR3 spans 15 amino acids. Trimming cost V 4 bases and J 13 bases, with 26 bases left between them. The germline CDR1 and CDR2 sequences are SQVTM and ANQGSEA. The CDR3 loop is CSVVPSGQFQETQFF. The CDR3 bases are TGCAGCGTTGTCCCCTCCGGACAGTTCCAAGAGACCCAGTTCTTC.

In this sample, this clone turned up many times. The rearrangement uses TRBV6-5 and TRBJ1-1; TRBD1 matches 7 bases. V trimming: 8 bases; J trimming: 4 bases; junction bases outside the gene matches: 4. Germline loops: CDR1 MNHEY, CDR2 SVGAGI. The CDR3 has 12 amino acids. CDR3 loop: CASRTGATEAFF. DNA for the CDR3: TGTGCCAGCCGAACAGGGGCCACTGAAGCTTTCTTT.

The chain links TRBV7-9 to TRBJ1-6; TRBD1 matches at 8 bases. The CDR3 runs to 14 residues. Trimming cost V 3 bases and J 9 bases; bases outside gene matches: 4. CDR1 SEHNR and CDR2 FQNEAQ come from the germline V gene (reference sequence). The CDR3 DNA sequence: TGTGCCAGCAGCTTCGGACAGGGTAGTTCACCCCTCCACTTT. It is translated as CASSFGQGSSPLHF. Looking up the rest from reference TRBV7-9 and TRBJ1-6 gives the full variable domain: DTGVSQNPRHKITKRGQNVTFRCDPISEHNRLYWYRQTLGQGPEFLTYFQNEAQLEKSRLLSDRFSAERPKGSFSTLEIQRTEQGDSAMYLCASSFGQGSSPLHFGNGTRLTVT.

This clone has ten or more counts. The chain carries TRBV19 and TRBJ1-5; maybe TRBD1 (5 bases). The ends were cut back, 5 bases at V and 7 bases at J, with 21 bases in the middle. This CDR3 has 16 residues. The germline V gene encodes CDR1 LNHDA and CDR2 SQIVND (reference sequence). The CDR3 is CASSSIGALGGQPQHF. The CDR3, as DNA: TGTGCCAGTAGTTCGATCGGGGCCCTCGGAGGGCAGCCCCAGCATTTT.

This clone occurred many times. The genes are TRBV2 and TRBJ2-1; 9 positions agree with TRBD2. V shed 5 bases, J shed 5 bases, and the junction held 10 bases outside the gene matches. This CDR3 comprises 16 residues. Germline lookup yields CDR1 SNHLY and CDR2 FYNNEI. In DNA form, the CDR3 reads TGTGCCAGCAGTTCGATTCGGACTAGCGAGAACAATGAGCAGTTCTTC. Protein product: CASSSIRTSENNEQFF.

In this sample, this clone turned up many times. V usage is TRBV5-1 and J usage is TRBJ1-2; maybe TRBD1 (5 bases). Looked up from germline, CDR1 is SGHRS and CDR2 is YFSETQ. This CDR3 is built from 12 residues. Trimming left V 8 bases short and J 3 bases short, with 11 bases between. The CDR3 spells CARGGVDYGYTF. DNA of the CDR3: TGCGCCAGGGGGGGGGTAGACTATGGCTACACCTTC.

In its sample, this clone was seen many times. The rearrangement links TRBV30 to TRBJ2-1, with a possible D match to TRBD2 (5 bases). Germline-derived CDR1 and CDR2 are GTSNPN and SVGIG (reference sequence). Trimming stripped 0 bases from V and 13 bases from J, with 13 bases between. The CDR3 is made up of 12 amino acids. CDR3 DNA sequence: TGTGCCTGGAGTGTACAATTAGACTACCAGTTCTTC. It yields the protein CAWSVQLDYQFF.

This clone was picked up many times. This chain joins TRBV2 and TRBJ1-1; TRBD1 matches 7 bases. This CDR3 spans 13 amino acids. CDR1 is SNHLY, CDR2 FYNNEI, per germline. V lost 5 bases and J lost 5; bases outside the gene matches: 5. CDR3 DNA sequence: TGTGCCAGCAGTTCCGGGACAGCAACTGAAGCTTTCTTT. Its translation is CASSSGTATEAFF.